What follows are 3 T cell receptor beta chains derived from one specimen sequenced in a study of blood T cell repertoires in COVID-19. Some clones are missing from TCRdb's copy, which holds only in-frame ones; the method was immunoSEQ multiplex PCR. Of 450,000 or so clones listed, approximately 89% are singletons. Sequencing was done on a sample of peripheral blood. The source of these receptors is a man aged 18 to 29 with COVID-19, enrolled during active disease.

The rearrangement links TRBV18 to TRBJ1-2, with 7 bases lining up with TRBD1. There are 14 residues in the CDR3. CDR1 is KGHSH, CDR2 LQKENI, per germline. V shed 6 bases and J 1 base; nucleotides not matched to a gene: 5. The CDR3 reads CASSQGTDNYGYTF. DNA of the CDR3: TGTGCCAGCTCCCAGGGGACAGATAACTATGGCTACACCTTC.

The chain recombines TRBV3-1 (or the pseudogene TRBV3-2) with TRBJ1-2; D is unresolved. Germline V gene sequence: CDR1 LGHDT, CDR2 YNNKEL (reference sequence). Trimming took off 0 bases at V and 4 bases at J, with 9 bases between the two ends. This CDR3 is built from 14 residues. Here the CDR3 reads CASSQDRSGYGYTF. The CDR3 nucleotides are TGTGCCAGCAGCCAAGATCGATCAGGCTATGGCTACACCTTC.

CDR3 in DNA: TGTGCCAGCAGCTTAGGACTAGCGGGCGGTACAGATACGCAGTATTTT. Protein: CASSLGLAGGTDTQYF. The chain links TRBV7-9 to TRBJ2-3, with 10 positions matching TRBD2. CDR3 size: 16 residues. Unmatched junction bases numbered 4, after V lost 1 base and J lost 3 bases. Germline-derived CDR1 and CDR2 are SEHNR and FQNEAQ (reference sequence).